This passage covers 25 T cell receptor beta chains from one sample sequenced in a study of T cell clones after liver transplantation. Produced via immunoSEQ multiplex PCR; TCRdb's table is partial and in-frame only. The table shows 65,000 to 70,000 clones, with almost 95% occurring only once. The sample was CD4+ T cells from blood, taken about 25 months after liver transplant. These receptor sequences come from a human patient who received a liver transplant. The graft donor may account for some of the T cells.

The table lists this clone with a few counts. This chain's CDR3 is CASSPQDTQYF. CDR3 coding DNA: TGTGCCAGCAGCCCGCAAGATACGCAGTATTTT. The chain links TRBV7-9 to TRBJ2-3; D call uncertain. The germline CDR1 and CDR2 sequences are SEHNR and FQNEAQ (reference sequence). Trimming stripped 5 bases from V and 5 bases from J, with 5 bases between. The CDR3 has 11 residues.

The chain carries TRBV2 and TRBJ1-4; D not certain. Germline CDR1 SNHLY, CDR2 FYNNEI. With 4 bases removed from V and 5 bases from J, the gap between germline ends came to 11 bases. The CDR3 covers 14 residues. The CDR3 DNA follows: TGTGCCAGCAGTGGGTTGACGCGCAATGAAAAACTGTTTTTT. Translating it yields CASSGLTRNEKLFF.

This rearrangement joins TRBV6-5 to TRBJ1-1, with 9 bases fitting TRBD1. The CDR3 totals 14 residues. J was trimmed by 7 bases and V by 6 bases; bases with no gene match: 9. From germline, CDR1 is MNHEY and CDR2 SVGAGI. CDR3 residues: CASRRYRGQGEAFF. The CDR3 nucleotides are TGTGCCAGCAGACGGTACAGGGGGCAAGGTGAAGCTTTCTTT.

This clone appeared a single time. The chain combines TRBV7-2 with TRBJ2-1; 8 bases match TRBD1. Trimming cost V 3 bases and J 8 bases; bases outside gene matches: 18. The CDR3 contains 18 residues. Germline V lookup: CDR1 SGHTA, CDR2 FQGNSA. The CDR3: CASSFKPGGVAGMYEQFF. CDR3 DNA: TGTGCCAGCAGCTTTAAGCCAGGGGGCGTCGCGGGAATGTATGAGCAGTTCTTC. Drawing the rest from reference TRBV7-2 and TRBJ2-1, the complete variable domain is GAGVSQSPSNKVTEKGKDVELRCDPISGHTALYWYRQSLGQGLEFLIYFQGNSAPDKSGLPSDRFSAERTGGSVSTLTIQRTQQEDSAVYLCASSFKPGGVAGMYEQFFGPGTRLTVL.

The chain has TRBV10-2 and TRBJ2-5, with TRBD1 identical over 8 bases. Germline CDR1 is WSHSY and CDR2 is SAAADI. This CDR3 has 13 residues. Trimming at V came to 6 bases and at J to 1 base, leaving 1 base not matched to a gene. The CDR3 here is CASRGQVQETQYF. CDR3 DNA: TGCGCCAGCAGGGGACAGGTCCAAGAGACCCAGTACTTC.

About this clone: Additional DNA sequences in this sample encode the identical CDR3. V is TRBV5-4 and J is TRBJ1-2; D call uncertain. Germline V lookup: CDR1 SGHNT, CDR2 YYREEE (reference sequence). V was trimmed by 3 bases and J by 5 bases, leaving 8 bases between them. The CDR3 has 12 residues. The CDR3 protein is CASSSDLYGYTF. DNA of the CDR3: TGTGCCAGCAGCTCGGACCTTTATGGCTACACCTTC.

The chain recombines TRBV15 with TRBJ2-3; D is ambiguous. The CDR3 spans 12 residues. The V gene's germline CDR1 is LNHNV and CDR2 YYDKDF (reference sequence). V lost 4 bases, J lost 5 bases, and 7 bases lay in between. The CDR3 nucleotides read TGTGCCACCAGCATCCGTCTAGATACGCAGTATTTT. Its translation is CATSIRLDTQYF. Combining the CDR3 with reference TRBV15 and TRBJ2-3 gives the whole variable domain DAMVIQNPRYQVTQFGKPVTLSCSQTLNHNVMYWYQQKSSQAPKLLFHYYDKDFNNEADTPDNFQSRRPNTSFCFLDIRSPGLGDTAMYLCATSIRLDTQYFGPGTRLTVL.

This clone showed up just a few times. J is TRBJ1-5 and V is TRBV28, with D perhaps matching TRBD1 (6 bases). V was shortened by 10 bases and J by 0 bases, with 16 bases between the two germline ends. The germline CDR1 and CDR2 sequences are MDHEN and SYDVKM. The CDR3 spans 15 residues. The CDR3 DNA reads TGTGCCACCATCCGACAGGTTTATAGCAATCAGCCCCAGCATTTT. This encodes CATIRQVYSNQPQHF.

The rearrangement links TRBV5-6 to TRBJ2-5; D perhaps matches TRBD2 (6 bases). Germline V lookup: CDR1 SGHDT, CDR2 YYEEEE. Trimming stripped 4 bases from V and 2 bases from J, with 9 bases between. This CDR3 contains 13 residues. The CDR3 bases are TGTGCCAGCAGCCCGGGACTTCAAGAGACCCAGTACTTC. This codes for CASSPGLQETQYF.

The chain joins TRBV19 to TRBJ2-7; no definite D call. This CDR3 contains 12 residues. The germline V gene encodes CDR1 LNHDA and CDR2 SQIVND (reference sequence). Deletions cut 3 bases from V and 4 bases from J, with 7 bases between. CDR3 region: CASSMFGYEQYF. CDR3 coding DNA: TGTGCCAGTAGTATGTTCGGATACGAGCAGTACTTC. Full variable domain (missing parts from reference TRBV19 and TRBJ2-7): DGGITQSPKYLFRKEGQNVTLSCEQNLNHDAMYWYRQDPGQGLRLIYYSQIVNDFQKGDIAEGYSVSREKKESFPLTVTSAQKNPTAFYLCASSMFGYEQYFGPGTRLTVT.

This clone appeared a few times. This chain uses TRBV19 with TRBJ2-3, with 8 bases lining up with TRBD1. Germline V gives CDR1 LNHDA, CDR2 SQIVND (reference sequence). Germline trimming cut 8 bases from V and 5 bases from J; bases unmatched to any gene: 6. The CDR3 has 13 residues. The CDR3 sequence is CASAGGARDTQYF. The CDR3 nucleotides read TGTGCCAGTGCAGGGGGCGCAAGAGATACGCAGTATTTT.

The V gene is TRBV6-5, the J gene TRBJ1-6; D is uncertain. Trimming took off 2 bases at V and 7 bases at J, with 3 bases between the two ends. Germline CDR1 reads MNHEY; CDR2 reads SVGAGI. The CDR3 extends over 12 amino acids. In DNA form, the CDR3 reads TGTGCCAGCAGTTACCTGAATTCACCCCTCCACTTT. Translated: CASSYLNSPLHF.

The DNA for the CDR3 is TGCGCCAGCAGCTTGGCCTCGCCTTCTTACACTGAAGCTTTCTTT. It is translated as CASSLASPSYTEAFF. The chain joins TRBV5-1 to TRBJ1-1; D is unclear. CDR1 and CDR2 (germline): SGHRS, YFSETQ. This CDR3 comprises 15 residues. V lost 0 bases, J lost 3 bases, and 12 bases lay in between.

The V gene is TRBV6-5, the J gene TRBJ1-1; a weak D match, TRBD1 (5 bases). The CDR3 runs 15 residues. Germline V gives CDR1 MNHEY, CDR2 SVGAGI. Between the trimmed V and J ends, which lost 5 bases and 6 bases, there was a span of 19 bases. This chain's CDR3 is CASSHPGRGGAEAFF. CDR3 sequence (DNA): TGTGCCAGCAGTCATCCAGGTAGGGGCGGAGCTGAAGCTTTCTTT.

V gene TRBV12-5 combines with J gene TRBJ2-3, with D possibly being TRBD1 or TRBD2 (5 bases each). Germline V CDR1 and CDR2: LGHNT, FRNRAP. Trimming cost V 3 bases and J 0 bases, with 16 bases left between them. This CDR3 contains 17 residues. The CDR3 loop reads CASGLLRDGTSTDTQYF. In nucleotides, the CDR3 is TGTGCTAGTGGTTTACTCCGGGACGGAACTAGCACAGATACGCAGTATTTT.

The chain combines TRBV10-2 with TRBJ2-5, with 8 bases matching TRBD2. CDR1 is WSHSY, CDR2 SAAADI, per germline. Trimming removed 0 bases from V and 6 bases from J; junction bases left unmatched: 3. The CDR3 has 14 residues. The CDR3 reads CASSESTGGQTQYF. In DNA, the CDR3 is TGCGCCAGCAGTGAGTCAACGGGAGGGCAGACCCAGTACTTC.

The V gene is TRBV11-2, the J gene TRBJ1-1; TRBD1 aligns across 9 bases. The CDR3 has 15 residues. V shed 1 base and J 3 bases; nucleotides not matched to a gene: 3. Per the germline V gene, CDR1 is SGHAT and CDR2 is FQNNGV. CDR3 region: CASSLGQGGDTEAFF. The CDR3 region has the DNA TGTGCCAGCAGCTTAGGACAGGGGGGGGACACTGAAGCTTTCTTT.

The CDR3 DNA reads TGCACCAGCTTGGGGAGGGGTGAAGCTTTCTTT. Translation: CTSLGRGEAFF. V and J are TRBV1 and TRBJ1-1. TRBV1 counts as a pseudogene. The CDR3 is 11 residues long.

This clone was counted once. V gene TRBV5-6 combines with J gene TRBJ1-1, with D possibly TRBD1 on 6 matching bases. Per germline, CDR1 SGHDT and CDR2 YYEEEE. Trimming left V 5 bases short and J 3 bases short, with 14 bases between. This CDR3 comprises 14 residues. The CDR3 is CASSRRGRDTEAFF. CDR3 nucleotides: TGTGCCAGCAGTCGCAGGGGCAGGGACACTGAAGCTTTCTTT.

The chain joins TRBV27 to TRBJ1-2; 7 positions agree with TRBD1. CDR1 MNHEY and CDR2 SMNVEV come from the germline V gene (reference sequence). The CDR3 totals 16 residues. With V trimmed by 5 bases and J by 4 bases, 13 bases remained unmatched. The CDR3 bases are TGTGCCAGCAGTCCGCGGGGAACCGGGACAGTCTATGGCTACACCTTC. This gives the protein CASSPRGTGTVYGYTF.

The V gene is TRBV27, the J gene TRBJ2-5; D possibly matches TRBD1 or TRBD2 (5 bases each). The CDR3 loop spans 14 amino acids. The germline V gene has CDR1 MNHEY and CDR2 SMNVEV (reference sequence). V lost 4 bases and J 4 bases, leaving 13 bases between the germline ends. The CDR3 nucleotides are TGTGCCAGCAGTTCTCCGGGACGCCCAGAGACCCAGTACTTC. Encoded protein: CASSSPGRPETQYF.

The chain carries TRBV5-1 and TRBJ2-2, with TRBD2 matching 9 bases. This CDR3 region has 15 residues. Germline CDR1 is SGHRS and CDR2 is YFSETQ. The V and J ends lost 2 bases and 6 bases, in that order; junction bases with no gene match: 5. The CDR3 is CASSFRAGGPGELFF. In nucleotides, the CDR3 is TGCGCCAGCAGCTTTAGAGCGGGAGGTCCCGGGGAGCTGTTTTTT.

CDR3 nucleotides: TGTGCCATCAGGTTGGAGGGGACCTACGAGCAGTACTTC. This encodes CAIRLEGTYEQYF. V and J are TRBV10-3 and TRBJ2-7, with a weak D call TRBD2 (6 bases). Germline CDR1 reads ENHRY; CDR2 reads SYGVKD. V dropped 6 bases and J dropped 2 bases, with 11 bases sitting between them. The CDR3 extends over 13 amino acids.

This sequence joins TRBV7-3 and TRBJ1-1, with 12 positions matching TRBD1. Germline V CDR1 and CDR2: SGHTA, FQGTGA. The CDR3 runs 15 residues. The V segment lost 5 bases and the J segment 7 bases; nucleotides outside the gene matches: 8. The CDR3 DNA sequence: TGTGCCAGCAGCCCCGGGACAGGGGGCGCGGGTGAAGCTTTCTTT. This codes for CASSPGTGGAGEAFF.

The chain joins TRBV5-6 to TRBJ1-4; D is ambiguous. This CDR3 region has 14 residues. Germline CDR1 SGHDT, CDR2 YYEEEE. Trimming removed 0 bases at V and 4 bases at J, with 7 bases between. This chain's CDR3 is CASSLAEFNEKLFF. The CDR3 nucleotides read TGTGCCAGCAGCTTGGCTGAGTTTAATGAAAAACTGTTTTTT.